A selection of T cell receptor beta chains follows, all from one sample in a study of graft-versus-host responses after intestinal transplantation. Sequencing was performed with immunoSEQ multiplex PCR; in TCRdb, only in-frame clones are kept and a portion is missing. This sample has 15,000 to 20,000 clones, with 65% to 90% found just once. Here the sequenced sample was ileum tissue, taken around 580 days after intestinal transplantation. These TCRs come from a human patient who received an intestinal transplant, so some T cells may come from the graft donor. CDR3s include the opening cysteine and the closing phenylalanine or tryptophan.

length: 15
J: TRBJ1-2
V: TRBV4-2
CDR3: CASSQDNGQGAGYTF

length: 16
J: TRBJ2-3
V: TRBV7-9
CDR3: CASSLVTGPSTDTQYF

length: 15
J: TRBJ2-3
V: TRBV14
CDR3: CASSLRTSDTDTQYF

length: 15
J: TRBJ1-6
V: TRBV5-6
CDR3: CASSAGSSYNSPLHF

length: 16
J: TRBJ2-5
V: TRBV5-1
CDR3: CASSPERDYPLETQYF

length: 13
J: TRBJ1-5
V: TRBV7-2
CDR3: CASGTLKNQPQHF

length: 13
J: TRBJ1-5
V: TRBV28
CDR3: CASTPARDRPQHF

length: 13
J: TRBJ1-1
V: TRBV5-1
CDR3: CASGGTANTEAFF

length: 15
J: .
V: TRBV5-1
CDR3: CASSSTTITSYEQYF

length: 16
J: TRBJ2-5
V: TRBV7-2
CDR3: CASSLAFSGSQETQYF

length: 12
J: TRBJ2-7
V: TRBV30
CDR3: CAWSKRAYEQYF

length: 15
J: TRBJ1-5
V: TRBV7-9
CDR3: CASSLSGQGTQPQHF

length: 14
J: TRBJ2-1
V: TRBV10-1
CDR3: CASSEASRYNEQFF

length: 17
J: TRBJ2-7
V: TRBV11-2
CDR3: CASSLLFGGRSPYEQYF

length: 14
J: TRBJ2-7
V: TRBV6-1
CDR3: CASSEGLLRNEQYF

length: 15
J: TRBJ2-7
V: TRBV5-6
CDR3: CASSHDRGSTYEQYF

length: 17
J: TRBJ1-5
V: TRBV28
CDR3: CASSKGTGFYSNQPQHF

length: 14
J: TRBJ1-1
V: TRBV5-4
CDR3: CASSLAGPNTEAFF

length: 13
J: TRBJ1-2
V: TRBV4-1
CDR3: CASSQVEPYGYTF

length: 12
J: TRBJ2-7
V: TRBV28
CDR3: CASSFSTGVPYF

length: 13
J: TRBJ1-1
V: TRBV7-9
CDR3: CASSFFLNTEAFF

length: 12
J: TRBJ2-5
V: TRBV30
CDR3: CACPGAWGTQYF

length: 15
J: TRBJ1-4
V: TRBV15
CDR3: CATSREIYSVEKLFF

length: 16
J: TRBJ2-6
V: TRBV7-3
CDR3: CASSFPGASGANVLTF

length: 14
J: TRBJ2-3
V: TRBV18
CDR3: CASSPRTQRDTQYF

length: 15
J: TRBJ1-6
V: TRBV6-5
CDR3: CASSPAIPLGSPLHF

length: 15
J: TRBJ1-1
V: TRBV6-1
CDR3: CASSQTGGANTEAFF

length: 13
J: TRBJ1-1
V: TRBV4-2
CDR3: CASTTGMNTEAFF

length: 16
J: TRBJ2-1
V: TRBV9
CDR3: CASSDSRGESYNEQFF

length: 13
J: TRBJ1-4
V: TRBV6-1
CDR3: CASSVKLGVKLFF